This TCR beta chain was recovered during a study of shared clonotypes between healthy human individuals. Study summary: Each donor contributed plates that comprised three CD4 naive, three CD4 memory, two CD8 naive and one CD8 memory.

Donation came from healthy HIV-negative adults that had no recent acute infections or vaccinations. The germline V and J ends were trimmed by 5 bases and 5 bases, with 15 bases remaining between them. Germline CDR1 MNHEY, CDR2 SVGAGI. There are 14 residues in the CDR3. The assay was immunoSEQ multiplex PCR, and TCRdb's table has in-frame clones only and misses some. The sample includes 2,100,000 or so clones, approximately 96% of them seen just once. The material sequenced was naive CD4+ T cells sorted from blood. The subset was: CD45RA+ positively selected. The TCR comes from a man aged 18 to 29 in good health. The chain joins TRBV6-5 to TRBJ2-5; D is perhaps TRBD2 (6 bases). CDR3 DNA sequence: TGTGCCAGCAGTGGAGGGATCTCCGGGGAGACCCAGTACTTC. This translates into CASSGGISGETQYF.